One T cell receptor beta chain is described in this entry. Its antigen is still unknown. These data come from a study of T cell responses to AZD1222 COVID-19 vaccine. Findings of the study overall: Vaccine-associated CD4 TCRs ranged over spike, dominating at 160-218 and 743-854.

Data came from immunoSEQ multiplex PCR; TCRdb stores just in-frame clones and leaves some out. The data hold about 140,000 clones, with less than 95% observed a single time. Germline values: CDR1 KGHSH, CDR2 LQKENI. Unmatched junction bases numbered 15, after V lost 8 bases and J lost 2 bases. CDR3 length equals 17 residues. Sequencing used peripheral blood, obtained on day 0 of AZD1222 vaccination. The V and J genes are TRBV18 and TRBJ1-2, with 9 bases aligning to TRBD1. The source of this sequence is an adult in good health. CDR3: CASRPLAGQGKNYGYTF. The CDR3 region has the DNA TGTGCCAGCCGACCTTTAGCCGGACAGGGGAAAAACTATGGCTACACCTTC.